This T cell receptor (beta chain) was obtained from a study of human T cells and chemical hapten exposure. Overall study context: Patients, chiefly female, had alopecia areata, totalis or universalis.

In the authors' methods: Sample TCR totals centred on a median of roughly 96,000, ranging roughly 23,224 to 700,000. TCRdb reprocessed the RACE reads with MiXCR, giving one entry per CDR3 protein. These V and J calls originate from TCRdb's pipeline instead of the authors' own analysis. The sample has about 380,000 distinct CDR3 sequences; approximately 4.4% are singletons. Study outcomes and limitations: Alopecia was present in the donors, so their immune response may differ from healthy people's.

In its sample, this clonotype was seen many times. What it binds is unknown. Germline V gene lookup returns CDR1 SGDLS and CDR2 YYNGEE. V was clipped by 4 bases and J by 5 bases, with 18 bases between them. The CDR3 consists of 16 residues. As to time point: patch test 1, 2 weeks after DPC sensitization. The sample's treatment: therapeutic diphenylcyclopropenone sensitization with weekly scalp DPC. The TCR originated in a woman in her fifties or sixties with alopecia areata. Some clones in this sample may be carry-over from other donors' samples. The source material was whole blood, sampled in connection with sensitization to the hapten diphenylcyclopropenone (DPC). J is TRBJ2-2 and V is TRBV9, with a tentative D call TRBD1 (5 bases). The CDR3 DNA sequence: TGTGCCAGCAGCCCCCTGGGGTCCAAGGGGACCGGGGAGCTGTTTTTT. It specifies CASSPLGSKGTGELFF.